The rows below give T cell receptor beta chains drawn from one sample of a study of shared clonotypes between healthy human individuals. The method was immunoSEQ multiplex PCR; TCRdb's version includes in-frame clones alone and lacks a portion of them. The data contain around 1.4 million clones, just under 99% of them seen just once; the ten biggest clones take up approximately 0.4%. Source material: naive CD4+ T cells sorted from blood. The receptors were gathered from a man younger than 40 in good health. The CDR3 runs from the conserved cysteine through the conserved F or W. The D gene is left open where the match is weak. Size tells how often a clone was seen (once, few, many) or the class of an expanded clone, and some rows leave it out.

CDR3 DNA	CDR3 protein	CDR3 length	clone size	V gene	D gene	J gene
TGTGCCAGCAGTACCCGGACAGGGGGCTATAACACCGGGGAGCTGTTTTTT	CASSTRTGGYNTGELFF	17	NA	TRBV28	TRBD1	TRBJ2-2
TGTGCCAGCAGTCCTCCGGGGTTGGGAGGGTCAAATCAGCCCCAGCATTTT	CASSPPGLGGSNQPQHF	17	NA	TRBV27	NA	TRBJ1-5
TGCGCCAGCGCAGGCGGCTCGAGCAAGGGGAGCACAGATACGCAGTATTTT	CASAGGSSKGSTDTQYF	17	NA	TRBV5-1	NA	TRBJ2-3
TGTGCCAGCAGTGAGGAAGGCGGCGAGCAGTACTTC	CASSEEGGEQYF	12	NA	TRBV2	NA	TRBJ2-7
TGTGCCAGCAACAGCGGGACTAATTACGAGCAGTACTTC	CASNSGTNYEQYF	13	NA	TRBV7-8	TRBD2	TRBJ2-7
TGCAGCACCTGGACTAGCGGGAGATCTGGCACCGGGGAGCTGTTTTTT	CSTWTSGRSGTGELFF	16	NA	TRBV29-1	TRBD2	TRBJ2-2
TGTGCTAGTGGTACCTCACAGGGGACAGATACGCAGTATTTT	CASGTSQGTDTQYF	14	NA	TRBV12-5	TRBD1	TRBJ2-3
TGTGCCAGCAGTGGGCGATTAAGCACAGATACGCAGTATTTT	CASSGRLSTDTQYF	14	NA	TRBV25-1	NA	TRBJ2-3
TGTGCCAGCAGGGCTTGGGTCCAGGGGAGTAATGAAAAACTGTTTTTT	CASRAWVQGSNEKLFF	16	NA	TRBV28	NA	TRBJ1-4
TGTGCCAGCAGCTGGACGGGACACTCAACCTCGGAGGCTTACGAGCAGTACTTC	CASSWTGHSTSEAYEQYF	18	NA	TRBV5-4	NA	TRBJ2-7
TGTGCCAGTCACCGAGACAGGGGGCTAAATGAGCAGTTCTTC	CASHRDRGLNEQFF	14	NA	TRBV2	TRBD1	TRBJ2-1
TGTGCCAGCAGACCTCGACAGGGATCTCGTTGGGAGCAGTACTTC	CASRPRQGSRWEQYF	15	NA	TRBV28	TRBD1	TRBJ2-7
TGTGCCAGCAGGCTAGCGGGAGCGCAAATGGATGAGCAGTTCTTC	CASRLAGAQMDEQFF	15	NA	TRBV7-2	TRBD2	TRBJ2-1
TGTGCCAGCAGTTGGCTTCAGGGAATCTACGAGCAGTACTTC	CASSWLQGIYEQYF	14	NA	TRBV28	NA	TRBJ2-7
TGTGCCAGTAGGTCTAGCGGCCGTCTCCACAATGAGCAGTTCTTC	CASRSSGRLHNEQFF	15	NA	TRBV19	TRBD2	TRBJ2-1
TGTGCCAGCAGTGACCCCCGGGGTAGCAGGGAAAGATATACGCAGTATTTT	CASSDPRGSRERYTQYF	17	NA	TRBV6-1	NA	TRBJ2-3
TGTGCCAGCAGTTTAACAAACGTCTACGAGCAGTACTTC	CASSLTNVYEQYF	13	NA	TRBV28	NA	TRBJ2-7
TGCGCCAGCAGCTTGAAAGGGTCGGCGGACAGGTTCTACGAGCAGTACTTC	CASSLKGSADRFYEQYF	17	NA	TRBV5-1	TRBD1	TRBJ2-7
TGCGCCAGCAGCTTGGGTACATTGACAGGGCCTGGAAACACCATATATTTT	CASSLGTLTGPGNTIYF	17	NA	TRBV5-1	TRBD1	TRBJ1-3
TGTGCCAGCAGCTCAGGACTCGGCACAGATACGCAGTATTTT	CASSSGLGTDTQYF	14	NA	TRBV5-4	NA	TRBJ2-3
TGTGCCAGCAGGTTCAGCGGGAGTGGCACAGATACGCAGTATTTT	CASRFSGSGTDTQYF	15	once	TRBV6-6	TRBD2	TRBJ2-3
TGTGCCAGTAGTATTAGGACAGGCACTGAAGCTTTCTTT	CASSIRTGTEAFF	13	NA	TRBV19	TRBD1	TRBJ1-1
TGTGCCAGCAGTTTATTAGCGGGAATTGGAGGCGAGCAGTACTTC	CASSLLAGIGGEQYF	15	NA	TRBV27	TRBD2	TRBJ2-7
TGCAGCGTTGCCCGCAGACTAGCGGGAGAAACCGGGGAGCTGTTTTTT	CSVARRLAGETGELFF	16	NA	TRBV29-1	TRBD2	TRBJ2-2
TGCAGCGTTGGGGGACAGCTAGGGAACATTCAGTACTTC	CSVGGQLGNIQYF	13	NA	TRBV29-1	TRBD1	TRBJ2-4
TGTGCCAGTACCTCTCCCCCCGGGACAGGGAGGGTAGGTGAGCAGTTCTTC	CASTSPPGTGRVGEQFF	17	NA	TRBV19	TRBD1	TRBJ2-1
TGCGCCAGCAGGACAGACAGGGGGGGGGAGACCCAGTACTTC	CASRTDRGGETQYF	14	NA	TRBV10-2	TRBD1	TRBJ2-5
TGTGCCATCGGCGGACAGGATAAAGAGACCCAGTACTTC	CAIGGQDKETQYF	13	NA	TRBV10-3	TRBD1	TRBJ2-5
TGTGCCAGCTCCGTTGGGGGGGCTGAAAAACTGTTTTTT	CASSVGGAEKLFF	13	NA	TRBV5-4	NA	TRBJ1-4
TGTGCCAGCTCACCATATAGTAGCGGGTTCACAGGGGATACGCAGTATTTT	CASSPYSSGFTGDTQYF	17	NA	TRBV18	NA	TRBJ2-3
TGTGCCAGCAGTCTTTTTGGGGCCAACGTCCTGACTTTC	CASSLFGANVLTF	13	NA	TRBV11-2	NA	TRBJ2-6
TGTGCCAGCAGTGAAGGTTGGGGGATGGGCACTGAAGCTTTCTTT	CASSEGWGMGTEAFF	15	NA	TRBV6-1	NA	TRBJ1-1
TGTGCCAGCAGGCGGGGGACTAGTTCAAGTGAGCAGTACTTC	CASRRGTSSSEQYF	14	NA	TRBV7-9	TRBD2	TRBJ2-7
TGCAGCGTGGCTCCTCAGGGGGCTGATCAGCCCCAGCATTTT	CSVAPQGADQPQHF	14	NA	TRBV29-1	TRBD1	TRBJ1-5
TGTGCCACCAGCAGGCAGAACACCGGGGAGCTGTTTTTT	CATSRQNTGELFF	13	NA	TRBV15	NA	TRBJ2-2
TGTGCCTGCCGGGACAGAAACTATGGCTACACCTTC	CACRDRNYGYTF	12	NA	TRBV2	TRBD1	TRBJ1-2
TGTGCCAGCAGCCCACAGGGGGCATCCTACGAGCAGTACTTC	CASSPQGASYEQYF	14	NA	TRBV11-2	TRBD1	TRBJ2-7
TGTGCCAGCAGCAACTTAGCGGGAGGGTCCAATGAGCAGTTCTTC	CASSNLAGGSNEQFF	15	NA	TRBV7-3	TRBD2	TRBJ2-1
TGTGCCAGCAGCCCGGGACAGGCTTTTGAAAAACTGTTTTTT	CASSPGQAFEKLFF	14	NA	TRBV7-8	TRBD1	TRBJ1-4
TGTGCCAGCAACGCAATGCGGGATGCAGATACGCAGTATTTT	CASNAMRDADTQYF	14	NA	TRBV2	NA	TRBJ2-3
TGTGCCAGCAGCTTGGTTGCGGGGCCCTCGGCCAACGTCCTGACTTTC	CASSLVAGPSANVLTF	16	NA	TRBV5-5	NA	TRBJ2-6
TGTGCCAGCTCACCATTAGGGCAGGGGGCAACAGATACGCAGTATTTT	CASSPLGQGATDTQYF	16	once	TRBV18	TRBD1	TRBJ2-3
TGTGCCAGCAGCCACCCGCCGCCCCTATACGGCGAGCAGTACTTC	CASSHPPPLYGEQYF	15	NA	TRBV4-2	NA	TRBJ2-7
TGTGCCAGCAGCTTAGCACAGGAACATCCAAGGTTCTTC	CASSLAQEHPRFF	13	NA	TRBV11-2	NA	TRBJ2-1
TGTGCCAGTAGTACCGGGACAGTTTTAAGTTCAACGCAGTATTTT	CASSTGTVLSSTQYF	15	NA	TRBV19	TRBD1	TRBJ2-3
TGTGCCAGCAGTGGCCTAGCGGGGAAGACAAGCACAGATACGCAGTATTTT	CASSGLAGKTSTDTQYF	17	NA	TRBV2	TRBD2	TRBJ2-3
TGTGCCAGCAGCGTAGGACTAGCGGATGAATACGAGCAGTACTTC	CASSVGLADEYEQYF	15	NA	TRBV9	TRBD2	TRBJ2-7
TGTGCCAGCTCTCAACAGCACAATGAGCAGTTCTTC	CASSQQHNEQFF	12	NA	TRBV18	NA	TRBJ2-1
TGTGCCAGCAGCGCTAGTCTTGGTGTCTACGAGCAGTACTTC	CASSASLGVYEQYF	14	NA	TRBV28	NA	TRBJ2-7
TGCAGCGCGCAGGGGGCCTACGAGCAGTACTTC	CSAQGAYEQYF	11	NA	TRBV29-1	TRBD1	TRBJ2-7
TGTGCCAGCAGCCCACGGTCACTAGCGGGAGGGCCTGGTGAGCAGTACTTC	CASSPRSLAGGPGEQYF	17	NA	TRBV7-2	TRBD2	TRBJ2-7
TGTGCCAGCAGCGTAGCGGAGGGCAAAAACATTCAGTACTTC	CASSVAEGKNIQYF	14	once	TRBV9	NA	TRBJ2-4
TGTGCCAGCAGTTCCACGGCAGGGCTGGTGTCCCAGCATTTT	CASSSTAGLVSQHF	14	NA	TRBV27	NA	TRBJ1-5